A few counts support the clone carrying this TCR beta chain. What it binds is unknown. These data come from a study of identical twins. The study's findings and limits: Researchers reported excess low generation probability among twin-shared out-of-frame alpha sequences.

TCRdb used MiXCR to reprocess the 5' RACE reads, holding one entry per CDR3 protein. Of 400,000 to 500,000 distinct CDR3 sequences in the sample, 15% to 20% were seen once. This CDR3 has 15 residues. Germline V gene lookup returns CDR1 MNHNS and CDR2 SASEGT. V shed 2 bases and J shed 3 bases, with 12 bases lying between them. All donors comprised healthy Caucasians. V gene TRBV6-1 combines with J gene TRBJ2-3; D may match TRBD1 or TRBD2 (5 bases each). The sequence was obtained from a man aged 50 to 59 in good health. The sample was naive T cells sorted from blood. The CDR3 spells CASSENSWGTDTQYF. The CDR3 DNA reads TGTGCCAGCAGTGAAAATTCGTGGGGGACAGATACGCAGTATTTT.